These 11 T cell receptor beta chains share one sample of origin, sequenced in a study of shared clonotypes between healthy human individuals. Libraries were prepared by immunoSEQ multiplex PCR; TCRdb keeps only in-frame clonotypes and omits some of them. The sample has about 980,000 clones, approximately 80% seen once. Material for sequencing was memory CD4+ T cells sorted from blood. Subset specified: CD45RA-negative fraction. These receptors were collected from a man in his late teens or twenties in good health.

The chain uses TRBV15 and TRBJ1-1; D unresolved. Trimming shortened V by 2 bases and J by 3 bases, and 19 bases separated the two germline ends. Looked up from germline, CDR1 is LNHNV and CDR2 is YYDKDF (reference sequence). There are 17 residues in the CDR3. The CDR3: CATSRLQGLRRDTEAFF. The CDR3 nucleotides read TGTGCCACCAGCAGACTTCAAGGGCTTCGAAGAGACACTGAAGCTTTCTTT.

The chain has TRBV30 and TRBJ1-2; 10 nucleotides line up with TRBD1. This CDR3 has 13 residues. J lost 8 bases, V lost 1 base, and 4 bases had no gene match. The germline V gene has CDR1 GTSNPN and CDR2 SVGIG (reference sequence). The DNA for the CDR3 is TGTGCCTGGAGTGCCGTGACAGGGGGCGGCTACACCTTC. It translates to CAWSAVTGGGYTF.

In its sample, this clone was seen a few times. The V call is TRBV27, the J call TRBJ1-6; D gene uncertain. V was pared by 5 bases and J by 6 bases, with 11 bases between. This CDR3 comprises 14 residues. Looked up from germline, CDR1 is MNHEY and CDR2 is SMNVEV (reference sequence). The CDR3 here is CASSQQSGNSPLHF. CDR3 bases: TGTGCCAGCAGTCAGCAGTCTGGTAATTCACCCCTCCACTTT.

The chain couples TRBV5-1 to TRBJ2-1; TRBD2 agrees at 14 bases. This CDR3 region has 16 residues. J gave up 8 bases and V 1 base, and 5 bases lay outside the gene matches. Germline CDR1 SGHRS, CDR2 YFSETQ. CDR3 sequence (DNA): TGCGCCAGCAGCTTGCAGGGGACTAGCGGGAGAGATGAGCAGTTCTTC. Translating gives CASSLQGTSGRDEQFF.

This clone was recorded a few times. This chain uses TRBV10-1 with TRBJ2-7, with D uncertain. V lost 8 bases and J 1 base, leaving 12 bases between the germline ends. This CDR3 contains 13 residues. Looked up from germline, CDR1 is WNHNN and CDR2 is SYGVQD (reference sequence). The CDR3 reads CASGPGGSYEQYF. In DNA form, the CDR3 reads TGCGCCAGCGGTCCTGGTGGATCCTACGAGCAGTACTTC.

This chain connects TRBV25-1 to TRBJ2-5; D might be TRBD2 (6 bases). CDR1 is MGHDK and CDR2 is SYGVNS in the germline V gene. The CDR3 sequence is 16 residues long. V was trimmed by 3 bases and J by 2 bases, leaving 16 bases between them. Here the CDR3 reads CASSDLRRGQQETQYF. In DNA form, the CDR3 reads TGTGCCAGCAGTGATCTCAGGAGGGGCCAGCAAGAGACCCAGTACTTC.

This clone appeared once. The CDR3 loop is CASSLAHGGAYGYTF. In DNA form, the CDR3 reads TGTGCCAGCAGCTTAGCCCACGGGGGCGCCTATGGCTACACCTTC. The V call is TRBV7-2, the J call TRBJ1-2; D perhaps matches TRBD1 (6 bases). Germline CDR1 SGHTA, CDR2 FQGNSA. The CDR3 has 15 residues. The V end was cut by 0 bases, the J end by 4 bases, with 12 bases between. The full variable domain, rest sourced from reference TRBV7-2 and TRBJ1-2, is GAGVSQSPSNKVTEKGKDVELRCDPISGHTALYWYRQSLGQGLEFLIYFQGNSAPDKSGLPSDRFSAERTGGSVSTLTIQRTQQEDSAVYLCASSLAHGGAYGYTFGSGTRLTVV.

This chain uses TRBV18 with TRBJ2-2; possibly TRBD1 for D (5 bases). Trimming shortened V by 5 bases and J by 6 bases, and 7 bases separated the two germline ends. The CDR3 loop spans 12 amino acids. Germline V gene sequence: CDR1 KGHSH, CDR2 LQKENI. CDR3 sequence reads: CASSVRAGELFF. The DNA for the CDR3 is TGTGCCAGCTCAGTCAGGGCCGGGGAGCTGTTTTTT.

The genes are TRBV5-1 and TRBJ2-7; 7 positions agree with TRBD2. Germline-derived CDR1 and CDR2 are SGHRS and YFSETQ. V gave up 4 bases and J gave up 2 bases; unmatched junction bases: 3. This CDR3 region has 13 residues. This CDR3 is CASSLGTTYEQYF. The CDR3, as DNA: TGCGCCAGCAGCCTCGGGACTACCTACGAGCAGTACTTC.

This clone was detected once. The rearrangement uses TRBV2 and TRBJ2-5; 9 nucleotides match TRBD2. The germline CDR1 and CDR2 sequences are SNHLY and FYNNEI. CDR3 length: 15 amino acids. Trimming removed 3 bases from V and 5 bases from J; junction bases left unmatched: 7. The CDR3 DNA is TGTGCCAGCAGTGAGGCGCTAGCGGGGCAGGAGACCCAGTACTTC. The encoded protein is CASSEALAGQETQYF.

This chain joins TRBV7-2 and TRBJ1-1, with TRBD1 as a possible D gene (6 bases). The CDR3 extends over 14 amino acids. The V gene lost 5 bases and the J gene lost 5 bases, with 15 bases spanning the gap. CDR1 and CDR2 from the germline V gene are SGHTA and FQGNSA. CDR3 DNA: TGTGCCAGCAGCCCAGACAGGAGTCGAACTGAAGCTTTCTTT. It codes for CASSPDRSRTEAFF. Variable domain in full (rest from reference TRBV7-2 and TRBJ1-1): GAGVSQSPSNKVTEKGKDVELRCDPISGHTALYWYRQSLGQGLEFLIYFQGNSAPDKSGLPSDRFSAERTGGSVSTLTIQRTQQEDSAVYLCASSPDRSRTEAFFGQGTRLTVV.